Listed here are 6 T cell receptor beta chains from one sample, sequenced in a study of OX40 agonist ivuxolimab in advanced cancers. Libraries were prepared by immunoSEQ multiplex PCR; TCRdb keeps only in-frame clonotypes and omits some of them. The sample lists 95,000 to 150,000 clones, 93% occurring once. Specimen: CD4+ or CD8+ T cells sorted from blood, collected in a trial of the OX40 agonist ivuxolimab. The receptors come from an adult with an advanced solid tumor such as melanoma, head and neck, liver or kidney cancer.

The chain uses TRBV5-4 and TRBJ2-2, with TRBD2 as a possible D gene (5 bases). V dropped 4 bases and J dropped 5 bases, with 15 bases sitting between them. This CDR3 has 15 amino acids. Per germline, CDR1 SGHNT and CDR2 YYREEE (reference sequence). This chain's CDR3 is CASSPREGLTGELFF. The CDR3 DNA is TGTGCCAGCAGCCCCCGTGAGGGATTAACCGGGGAGCTGTTTTTT.

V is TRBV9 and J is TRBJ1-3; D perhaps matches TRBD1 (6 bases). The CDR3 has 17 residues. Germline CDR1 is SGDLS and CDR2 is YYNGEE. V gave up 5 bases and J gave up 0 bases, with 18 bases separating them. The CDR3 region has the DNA TGTGCCAGCAGTCCTTCCGGGGGGCCAATCTCTGGAAACACCATATATTTT. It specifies CASSPSGGPISGNTIYF. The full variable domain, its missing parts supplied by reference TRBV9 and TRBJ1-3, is DSGVTQTPKHLITATGQRVTLRCSPRSGDLSVYWYQQSLDQGLQFLIQYYNGEERAKGNILERFSAQQFPDLHSELNLSSLELGDSALYFCASSPSGGPISGNTIYFGEGSWLTVV.

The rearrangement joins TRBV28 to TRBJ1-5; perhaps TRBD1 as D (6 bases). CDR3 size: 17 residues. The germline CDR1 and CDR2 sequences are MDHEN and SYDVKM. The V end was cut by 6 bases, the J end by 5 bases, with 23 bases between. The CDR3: CASSLLTGALWHQPQHF. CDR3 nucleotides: TGTGCCAGCAGCCTCCTGACAGGTGCACTGTGGCATCAGCCCCAGCATTTT.

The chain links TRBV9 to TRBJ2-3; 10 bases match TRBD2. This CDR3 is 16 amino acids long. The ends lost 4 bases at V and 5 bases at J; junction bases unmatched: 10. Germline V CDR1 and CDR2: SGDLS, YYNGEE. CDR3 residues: CASSPVVAGGQDTQYF. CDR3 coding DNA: TGTGCCAGCAGCCCCGTAGTAGCGGGAGGACAAGATACGCAGTATTTT.

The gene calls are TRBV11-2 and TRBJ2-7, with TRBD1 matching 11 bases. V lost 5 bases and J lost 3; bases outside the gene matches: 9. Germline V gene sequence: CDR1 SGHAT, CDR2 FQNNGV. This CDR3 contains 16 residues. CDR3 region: CASSPLTGTGGYEQYF. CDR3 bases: TGTGCCAGCAGCCCGCTAACCGGGACAGGGGGCTACGAGCAGTACTTC.

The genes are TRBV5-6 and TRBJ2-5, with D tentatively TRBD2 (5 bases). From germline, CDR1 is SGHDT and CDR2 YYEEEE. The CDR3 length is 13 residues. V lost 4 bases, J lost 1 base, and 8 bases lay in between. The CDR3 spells CASSHGVQETQYF. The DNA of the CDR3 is TGTGCCAGCAGCCACGGGGTCCAAGAGACCCAGTACTTC.